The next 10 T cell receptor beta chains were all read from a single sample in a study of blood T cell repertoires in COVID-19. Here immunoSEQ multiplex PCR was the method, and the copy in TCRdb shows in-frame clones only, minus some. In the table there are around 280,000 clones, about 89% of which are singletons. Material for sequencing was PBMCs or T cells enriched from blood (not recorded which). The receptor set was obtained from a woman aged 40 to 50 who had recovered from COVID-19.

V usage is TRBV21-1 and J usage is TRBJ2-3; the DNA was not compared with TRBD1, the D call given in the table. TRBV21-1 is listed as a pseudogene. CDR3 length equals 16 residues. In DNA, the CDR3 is TGTGCCAGCACAGCCCCAGGGGTCACTAGGGCAGATACGCAGTATTTT. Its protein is CASTAPGVTRADTQYF.

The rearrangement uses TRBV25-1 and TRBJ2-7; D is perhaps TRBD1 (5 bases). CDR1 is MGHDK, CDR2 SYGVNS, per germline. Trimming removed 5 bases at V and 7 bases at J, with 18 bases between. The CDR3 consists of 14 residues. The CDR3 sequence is CASSKTGTPGEQYF. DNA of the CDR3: TGTGCCAGCAGTAAAACAGGTACGCCGGGTGAGCAGTACTTC.

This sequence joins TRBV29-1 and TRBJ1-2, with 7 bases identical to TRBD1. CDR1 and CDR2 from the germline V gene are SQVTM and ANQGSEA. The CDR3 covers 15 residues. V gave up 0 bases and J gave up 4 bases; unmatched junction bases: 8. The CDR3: CSVEDRKGGSYGYTF. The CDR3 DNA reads TGCAGCGTTGAAGATCGGAAAGGGGGCAGCTATGGCTACACCTTC. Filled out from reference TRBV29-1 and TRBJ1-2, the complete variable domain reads SAVISQKPSRDICQRGTSLTIQCQVDSQVTMMFWYRQQPGQSLTLIATANQGSEATYESGFVIDKFPISRPNLTFSTLTVSNMSPEDSSIYLCSVEDRKGGSYGYTFGSGTRLTVV.

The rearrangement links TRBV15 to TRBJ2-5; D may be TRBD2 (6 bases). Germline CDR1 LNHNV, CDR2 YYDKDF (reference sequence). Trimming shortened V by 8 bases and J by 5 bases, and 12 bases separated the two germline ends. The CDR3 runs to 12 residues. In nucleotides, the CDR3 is TGTGCCACCGGGAGGCCGGGGGAGACCCAGTACTTC. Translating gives CATGRPGETQYF.

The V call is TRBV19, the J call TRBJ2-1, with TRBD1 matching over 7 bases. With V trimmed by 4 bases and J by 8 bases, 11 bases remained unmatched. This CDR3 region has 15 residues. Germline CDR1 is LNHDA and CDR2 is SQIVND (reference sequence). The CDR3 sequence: CASSTSGTEYHEQFF. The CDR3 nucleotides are TGTGCCAGTAGTACGTCCGGGACAGAATATCATGAGCAGTTCTTC.

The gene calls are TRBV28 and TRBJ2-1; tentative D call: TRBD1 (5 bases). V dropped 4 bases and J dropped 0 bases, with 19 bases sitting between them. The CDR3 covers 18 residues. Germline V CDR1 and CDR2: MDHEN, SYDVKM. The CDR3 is CASSSRRGGRHSYNEQFF. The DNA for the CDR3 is TGTGCCAGCAGTTCCCGAAGGGGTGGGCGACACTCCTACAATGAGCAGTTCTTC.

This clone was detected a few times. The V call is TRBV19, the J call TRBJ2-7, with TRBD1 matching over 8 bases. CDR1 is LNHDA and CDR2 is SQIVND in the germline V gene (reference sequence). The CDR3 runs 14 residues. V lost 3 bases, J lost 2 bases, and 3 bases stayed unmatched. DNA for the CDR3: TGTGCCAGTAGTATCCTACAGGGGGCCTACGAGCAGTACTTC. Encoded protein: CASSILQGAYEQYF. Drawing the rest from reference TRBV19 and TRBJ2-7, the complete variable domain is DGGITQSPKYLFRKEGQNVTLSCEQNLNHDAMYWYRQDPGQGLRLIYYSQIVNDFQKGDIAEGYSVSREKKESFPLTVTSAQKNPTAFYLCASSILQGAYEQYFGPGTRLTVT.

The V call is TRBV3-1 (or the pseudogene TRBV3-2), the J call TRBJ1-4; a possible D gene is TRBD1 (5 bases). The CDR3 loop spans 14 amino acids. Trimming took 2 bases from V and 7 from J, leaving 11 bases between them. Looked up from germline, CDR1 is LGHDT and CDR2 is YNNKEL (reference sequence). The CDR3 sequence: CASSQRGGGEKLFF. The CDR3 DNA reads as TGTGCCAGCAGCCAACGGGGGGGAGGTGAAAAACTGTTTTTT.

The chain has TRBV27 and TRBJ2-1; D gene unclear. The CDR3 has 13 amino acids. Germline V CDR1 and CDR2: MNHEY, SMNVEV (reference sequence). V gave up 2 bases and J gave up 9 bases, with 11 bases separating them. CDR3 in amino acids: CASSLRSDGEQFF. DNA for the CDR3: TGTGCCAGCAGTTTAAGGAGCGACGGTGAGCAGTTCTTC.

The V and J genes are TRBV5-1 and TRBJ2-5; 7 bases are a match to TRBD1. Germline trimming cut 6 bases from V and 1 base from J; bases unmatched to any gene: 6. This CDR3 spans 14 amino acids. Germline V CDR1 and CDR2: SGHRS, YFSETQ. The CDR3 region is CASNLGQIQETQYF. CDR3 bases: TGCGCCAGCAACCTGGGACAGATCCAAGAGACCCAGTACTTC. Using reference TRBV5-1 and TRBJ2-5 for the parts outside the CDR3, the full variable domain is KAGVTQTPRYLIKTRGQQVTLSCSPISGHRSVSWYQQTPGQGLQFLFEYFSETQRNKGNFPGRFSGRQFSNSRSEMNVSTLELGDSALYLCASNLGQIQETQYFGPGTRLLVL.